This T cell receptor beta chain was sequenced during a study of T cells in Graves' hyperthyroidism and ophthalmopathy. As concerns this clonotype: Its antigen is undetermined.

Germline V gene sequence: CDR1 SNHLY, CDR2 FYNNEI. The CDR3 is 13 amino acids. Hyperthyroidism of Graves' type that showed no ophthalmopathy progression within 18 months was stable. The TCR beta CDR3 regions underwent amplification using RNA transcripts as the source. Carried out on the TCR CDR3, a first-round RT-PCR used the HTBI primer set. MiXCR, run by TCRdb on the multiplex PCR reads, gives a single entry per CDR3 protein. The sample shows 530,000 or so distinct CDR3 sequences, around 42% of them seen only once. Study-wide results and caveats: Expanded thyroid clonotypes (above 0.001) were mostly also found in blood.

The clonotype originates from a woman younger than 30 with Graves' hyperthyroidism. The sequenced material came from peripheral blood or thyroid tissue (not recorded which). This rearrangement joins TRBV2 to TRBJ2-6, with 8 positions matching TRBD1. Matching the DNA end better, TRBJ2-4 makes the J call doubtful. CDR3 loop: CASRGDRRNIQYF. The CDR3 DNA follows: TGTGCCAGCAGGGGGGACAGGAGAAACATTCAGTACTTC.